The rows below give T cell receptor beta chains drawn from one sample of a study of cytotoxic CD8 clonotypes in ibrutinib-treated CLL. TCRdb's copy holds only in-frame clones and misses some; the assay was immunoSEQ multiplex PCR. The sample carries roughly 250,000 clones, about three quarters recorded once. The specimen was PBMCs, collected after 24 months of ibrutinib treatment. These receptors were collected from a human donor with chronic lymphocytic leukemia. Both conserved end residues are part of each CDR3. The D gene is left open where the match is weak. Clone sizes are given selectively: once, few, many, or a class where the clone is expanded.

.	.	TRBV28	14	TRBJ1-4	CASSLVYIGEKLFF	TGTGCCAGCAGTTTAGTATATATCGGTGAAAAACTGTTTTTT
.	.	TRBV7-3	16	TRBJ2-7	CASSLTRHISSYEQYF	TGTGCCAGCAGCTTAACGAGACACATAAGCTCCTACGAGCAGTACTTC
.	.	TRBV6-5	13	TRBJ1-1	CASSYSAGTEAFF	TGTGCCAGCAGTTACTCGGCGGGAACTGAAGCTTTCTTT
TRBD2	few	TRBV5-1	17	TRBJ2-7	CASSPAPTSGPAYEQYF	TGCGCCAGCAGCCCGGCCCCGACTAGCGGGCCGGCCTACGAGCAGTACTTC
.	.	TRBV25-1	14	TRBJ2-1	CASSERAYRESLFF	TGTGCCAGCAGTGAACGGGCGTACAGGGAAAGTCTGTTCTTC
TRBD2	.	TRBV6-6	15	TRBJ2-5	CASSYSAGGKETQYF	TGTGCCAGCAGTTACTCGGCGGGAGGGAAGGAGACCCAGTACTTC
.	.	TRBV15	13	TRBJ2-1	CATSSPSYNEQFF	TGTGCCACCAGCAGCCCCTCCTACAATGAGCAGTTCTTC
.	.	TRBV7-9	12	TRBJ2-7	CASSLDPYEQYF	TGTGCCAGCAGCTTAGATCCCTACGAGCAGTACTTC
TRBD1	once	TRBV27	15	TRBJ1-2	CASSHPGQGLEGYTF	TGTGCCAGCAGTCACCCGGGACAGGGCTTAGAAGGCTACACCTTC
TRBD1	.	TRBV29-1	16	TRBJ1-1	CSVAAGQGFRDTEAFF	TGCAGCGTTGCTGCGGGACAGGGATTCCGGGACACTGAAGCTTTCTTT
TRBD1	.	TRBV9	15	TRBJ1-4	CASSGQGARDEKLFF	TGTGCCAGCAGCGGCCAGGGGGCGAGAGATGAAAAACTGTTTTTT
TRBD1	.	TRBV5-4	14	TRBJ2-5	CASSAGTGRETQYF	TGTGCCAGCAGCGCCGGGACAGGGAGGGAGACCCAGTACTTC
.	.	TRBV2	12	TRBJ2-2	CASREGTGELFF	TGTGCCAGCAGGGAGGGGACCGGGGAGCTGTTTTTT
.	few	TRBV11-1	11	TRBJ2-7	CASSQYYEQYF	TGTGCCAGCAGCCAGTATTACGAGCAGTACTTC
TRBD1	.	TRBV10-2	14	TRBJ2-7	CASSESGTDYEQYF	TGCGCCAGCAGTGAGTCGGGGACAGATTACGAGCAGTACTTC
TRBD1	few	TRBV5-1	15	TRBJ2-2	CASSAQGAHTGELFF	TGCGCCAGCAGCGCACAGGGGGCGCACACCGGGGAGCTGTTTTTT
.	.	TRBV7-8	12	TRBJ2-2	CASSFETGELFF	TGTGCCAGCAGCTTTGAGACCGGGGAGCTGTTTTTT
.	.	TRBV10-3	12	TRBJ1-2	CAINRQAYGYTF	TGTGCCATCAACAGACAGGCTTATGGCTACACCTTC
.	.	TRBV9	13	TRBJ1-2	CASSSSGVYGYTF	TGTGCCAGCAGCTCGTCGGGAGTCTATGGCTACACCTTC
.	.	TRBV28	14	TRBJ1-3	CATCSTGLGNTIYF	TGTGCCACCTGCTCGACAGGATTGGGAAACACCATATATTTT
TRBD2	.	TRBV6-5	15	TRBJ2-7	CASSYAGLAGDEQYF	TGTGCCAGCAGTTACGCGGGACTAGCGGGAGACGAGCAGTACTTC
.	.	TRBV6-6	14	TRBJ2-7	CASSYPPEGDRQYF	TGTGCCAGCAGTTACCCTCCGGAGGGTGATAGGCAGTACTTC
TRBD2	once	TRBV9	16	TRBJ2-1	CASSVVVSGRGNEQFF	TGTGCCAGCAGCGTAGTGGTTAGCGGGAGAGGGAATGAGCAGTTCTTC
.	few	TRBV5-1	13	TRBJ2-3	CASSFEGTDTQYF	TGCGCCAGCAGCTTTGAGGGGACAGATACGCAGTATTTT
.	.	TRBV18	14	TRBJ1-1	CASSPRGENTEAFF	TGTGCCAGCTCACCACGGGGTGAGAACACTGAAGCTTTCTTT
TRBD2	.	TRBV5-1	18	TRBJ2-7	CASSFSPPPSGIAYEQYF	TGCGCCAGCAGCTTTTCCCCTCCCCCTAGCGGGATCGCCTACGAGCAGTACTTC